This T cell receptor (beta chain) was sequenced in a study of T-cell memory formation after mild COVID-19. V gave up 1 base and J gave up 6 bases, with 9 bases separating them. CDR3 length: 12 amino acids. Germline-derived CDR1 and CDR2 are GTSNPN and SVGIG (reference sequence). A note on this clonotype: Antigen: not known.

Findings and caveats of the study: Still unconfirmed is whether the second-wave clones peaking on day 37 recognized SARS-CoV-2. Contracting CD4+ clones lay largely in CM and EM, with CD8+ ones residing in EMRA. Contracting clones from day 15 to 85 showed balanced CD4/CD8; later expanders favored CD4+.

TCRdb recomputed calls from the 5' RACE reads with MiXCR, one row per CDR3 protein. The sample carries about 340,000 distinct CDR3 sequences, under 25% recorded once. Input material: PBMCs or a T cell subset sorted from them (not recorded which). This chain joins TRBV30 and TRBJ1-2, with D tentatively TRBD1 (5 bases). This TCR was recovered from an adult woman who had mild COVID-19 (a few samples of this study predate the infection). Cell type and time point are not known. For the CDR3, the DNA is TGTGCCTGGAGTGGGGGGTGGGATGGCTACACCTTC. It yields the protein CAWSGGWDGYTF. Drawing the rest from reference TRBV30 and TRBJ1-2, the complete variable domain is SQTIHQWPATLVQPVGSPLSLECTVEGTSNPNLYWYRQAAGRGLQLLFYSVGIGQISSEVPQNLSASRPQDRQFILSSKKLLLSDSGFYLCAWSGGWDGYTFGSGTRLTVV.